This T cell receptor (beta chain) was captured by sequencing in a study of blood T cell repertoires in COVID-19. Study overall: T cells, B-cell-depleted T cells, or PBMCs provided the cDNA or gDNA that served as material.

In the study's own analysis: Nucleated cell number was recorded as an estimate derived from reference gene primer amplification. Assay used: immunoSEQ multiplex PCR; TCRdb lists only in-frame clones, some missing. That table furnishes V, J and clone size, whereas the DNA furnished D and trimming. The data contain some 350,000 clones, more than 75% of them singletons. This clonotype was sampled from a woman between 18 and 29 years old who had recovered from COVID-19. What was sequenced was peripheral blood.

The CDR3 loop is CASSLWRGGEKLFF. Here the CDR3 DNA reads TGTGCCAGCAGTTTGTGGAGGGGGGGTGAAAAACTGTTTTTT. The chain is built from TRBV28 and TRBJ1-4, with a weak D call TRBD1 (6 bases). V was trimmed by 3 bases and J by 7 bases, leaving 12 bases between them. Germline values: CDR1 MDHEN, CDR2 SYDVKM. The CDR3 is made up of 14 amino acids.